This T cell receptor (beta chain) was sequenced in a study of regulatory T cells in long-lasting Graves disease (dated by TCRdb to 2020 to 2022). Regarding the research as a whole: In the newly diagnosed Graves' disease group, patients had been taking antithyroid drugs for less than 3 months. Patients with persistent Graves' disease were compared with patients with newly diagnosed Graves' disease using TCR sequencing and RNA sequencing of peripheral blood. The study was registered as a clinical trial and conducted in China. A total of 35 or so samples were covered by TCR sequencing, comprising some 13 persistent and around 20 newly diagnosed Graves' disease patients. Overall results and qualifications from the work: Only peripheral blood was studied, because thyroid tissue, the primary lesion, was inaccessible. Compared with newly diagnosed patients, persistent Graves' disease patients had lower TCR Shannon entropy and fewer highly expanded clones, which suggests clonal expansion. A larger number of public clonotypes was shared among persistent patients (approximately 2,500) than among newly diagnosed patients (approximately 1,000). Sequencing and analysis were restricted to the TCR beta chain. As a limitation, the authors acknowledged that the small sample size may reduce accuracy.

Libraries were built with multiplex PCR. Sequenced on an Illumina HiSeq 4000. To build TCR beta libraries, CDR3 regions were amplified by Arm-PCR using iRepertoire HTBI primers. Before sequencing, the PCR products went through gel purification. The authors' analysis ran thus. Gene usage analysis of CDR3 amino acid clonotypes used the approximately 62 TRBV and 14 to 15 TRBJ segments found across samples. COPE and FqMerger were used to merge filtered high-quality paired reads into contigs. BLAST was used to align contigs to IMGT TRBV, TRBD and TRBJ reference genes, and CDR3 was defined according to IMGT. Clonotypes above 0.1% frequency were classified as highly expanded clones. Repertoire diversity was measured by Shannon entropy, and V-J evenness by the Gini coefficient. A clonotype found in more than one individual was treated as public. TCRdb handled the public reads itself, with Q25 trimming in fastp and clone calling in MiXCR, and kept productive beta chains. For every CDR3 protein sequence, its rows merge into one entry that carries the most common genes and DNA. The V and J calls here are based on TCRdb, not the publication. For this sample the table gives approximately 460,000 distinct CDR3 sequences, of which about 16% were detected only once. Together, the top ten hold about 10% of the sample.

Remarks on this clonotype: Its recognized antigen is unknown. Base qualities are not provided; no much larger clone lies one nucleotide away.

The time point label of this sample denotes: newly diagnosed GD, antithyroid drugs for less than 3 months. For both TCR sequencing and RNA sequencing, RNA was extracted from PBMCs in TRIzol. The diagnosis of Graves' disease was made according to American Thyroid Association guidelines. Patients for the study were recruited at an endocrinology department in Xi'an, China. From each patient, nine milliliters of peripheral blood was collected into an EDTA anticoagulant tube. Ficoll Paque Plus density gradient separation was used to isolate PBMCs, and no further T cell sorting was done. RNA quality was checked with an Agilent 2100 Bioanalyzer and agarose gel, and concentration with a NanoDrop 2000. The same specimen was also included in a second study, on T cells in Graves' hyperthyroidism and ophthalmopathy. The second study, in turn, reports: Stable Graves' hyperthyroidism was defined as the absence of progression to ophthalmopathy over 18 months of follow-up. Hyperthyroidism patients were aged 18 to 65 years and newly diagnosed, with disease duration of less than 2 months. The study excluded patients with uncontrolled infections, other autoimmune diseases, pregnancy or lactation. Diagnoses were established on the basis of clinical symptoms, serum thyroxine and TRAb, thyroid ultrasound, and orbital computed tomography. The TCR CDR3 was subjected to a first round of RT-PCR using the HTBI primer set and the Qiagen OneStep RT-PCR kit. Most expanded thyroid clonotypes (frequency above 0.001) were also detected in blood, suggesting blood repertoires may reflect thyroid immune responses. A model built on a 13 V-J signature distinguished ophthalmopathy from stable hyperthyroidism, reaching roughly 88% sensitivity and 81.08% specificity in cross-validation and 80%/75% in testing. In validation, progression to ophthalmopathy was predicted by the model with approximately 67% sensitivity and roughly 76% specificity, a median of around 6.5 months before onset. To identify TCR V-J signatures that set the groups apart, the researchers used a discovery cohort of about a hundred patients, made up of some 41 with Graves' ophthalmopathy and some 58 with stable Graves' hyperthyroidism. Prospective prediction of ophthalmopathy was tested in an independent validation cohort consisting of some 20 hyperthyroidism patients and about 17 patients who later progressed to ophthalmopathy. The 90 or so discovery patients were randomly split 7:3 into training and test sets. In addition, the study compared T-cell repertoires in thyroid tissue and in blood from several Graves' hyperthyroidism patients. After sampling, hyperthyroidism patients received methimazole starting at 30 mg daily, and ophthalmopathy patients received high-dose intravenous methylprednisolone. Libraries were constructed in a second round of multiplex PCR, after which size selection and purification were performed. Sequencing of the libraries was done on an Illumina HiSeq2000 using paired-end 100 bp reads. SOAPnuke was used to process the raw data, with reads discarded if the reads contained adapters or uncalled bases, had a mean Phred below 15, or lacked an exact constant-primer or identifier match. COPE v1.2.5 was used to merge the high-quality paired reads, and each unique nucleotide sequence was defined as a clonotype. Clonotypes were aligned to IMGT TRBV, TRBD and TRBJ reference segments using MiTCR v1.1. Analysis was restricted to V-J combinations with a frequency above 0.0001, which covered roughly 99% of repertoires. The TCS score was defined as the ratio of F50 (clonal expansion) to E x V (chaos), calculated using BLOSUM62-based TCRdist between CDR3 peptides within each V-J. Welch's t-statistics and random forest reduced some 510 V-J features to fewer than 15, which were used in a naive Bayes classifier (R e1071). Sample size was not statistically predetermined, and blinding of investigators to group allocation was not performed. TCR Vbeta CDR3 sequencing of some 140 peripheral blood samples (roughly 43 ophthalmopathy, 75 hyperthyroidism and about 17 progressor patients) is reported in the paper.

This receptor was taken from a woman younger than 45 with Graves disease. Donor details come from another sample of the same person, matched by shared clones. This specimen consisted of peripheral blood mononuclear cells (PBMCs), obtained at new diagnosis, from a patient treated with antithyroid drugs.

The encoded CDR3 is CASSESGRLSEQFF. The nucleotides are TGTGCCAGCAGTGAGAGCGGGAGATTAAGTGAGCAGTTCTTC. This chain joins TRBV2 to TRBJ2-1, and 8 junction bases match TRBD2. Trimming leaves V shorter by 3 bases and J shorter by 9 bases, with the junction holding 7 bases beyond the gene matches. The CDR1 and CDR2 encoded by the germline V gene are SNHLY and FYNNEI. Inclusive of the bounding cysteine and phenylalanine, the CDR3 is 14 residues long. Only the CDR3 DNA is retained, 42 bases long and in frame from the first base.